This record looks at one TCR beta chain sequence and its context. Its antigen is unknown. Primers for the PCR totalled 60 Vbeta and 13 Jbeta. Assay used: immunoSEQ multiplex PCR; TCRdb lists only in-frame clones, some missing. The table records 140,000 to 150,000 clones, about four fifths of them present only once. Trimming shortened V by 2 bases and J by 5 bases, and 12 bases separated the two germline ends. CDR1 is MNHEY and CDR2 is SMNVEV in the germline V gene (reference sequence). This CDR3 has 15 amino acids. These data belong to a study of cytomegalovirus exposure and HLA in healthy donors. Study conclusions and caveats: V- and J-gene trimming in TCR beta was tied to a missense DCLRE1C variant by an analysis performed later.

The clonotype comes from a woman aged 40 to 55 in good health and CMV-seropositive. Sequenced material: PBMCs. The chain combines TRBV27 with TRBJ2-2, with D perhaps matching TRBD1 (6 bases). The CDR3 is CASSLGAGVTGELFF. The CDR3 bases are TGTGCCAGCAGTTTAGGGGCAGGGGTTACCGGGGAGCTGTTTTTT.